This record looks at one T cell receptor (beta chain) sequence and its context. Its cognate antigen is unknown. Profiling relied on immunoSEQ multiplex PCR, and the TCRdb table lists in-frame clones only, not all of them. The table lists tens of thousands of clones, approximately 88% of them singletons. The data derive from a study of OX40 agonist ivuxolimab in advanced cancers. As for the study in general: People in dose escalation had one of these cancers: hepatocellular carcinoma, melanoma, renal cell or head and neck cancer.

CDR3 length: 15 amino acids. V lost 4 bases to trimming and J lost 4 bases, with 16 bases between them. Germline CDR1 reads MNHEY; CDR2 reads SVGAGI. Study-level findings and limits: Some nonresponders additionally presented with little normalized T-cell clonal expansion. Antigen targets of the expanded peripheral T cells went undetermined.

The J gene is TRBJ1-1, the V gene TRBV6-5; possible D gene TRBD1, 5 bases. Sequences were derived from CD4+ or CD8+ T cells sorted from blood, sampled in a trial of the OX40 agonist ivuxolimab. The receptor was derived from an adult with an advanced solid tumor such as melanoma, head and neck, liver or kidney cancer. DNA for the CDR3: TGTGCCAGCAGTTCTAGTTTTGGAGGGGCCACTGAAGCTTTCTTT. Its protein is CASSSSFGGATEAFF.